These T cell receptor beta chains were read from a single sample in a study of T cells after yellow fever vaccination. TCRdb reprocessed the 5' RACE reads via MiXCR and lists one record per CDR3 protein. The repertoire holds 450,000 to 650,000 distinct CDR3 sequences, with around an eighth as singletons. Sequenced here: PBMCs, sampled on the day of the yellow fever booster vaccination. The source of these receptors is a man younger than 45 who received the YFV17D yellow fever vaccine. CDR3s include the opening cysteine and the closing phenylalanine or tryptophan. D genes are given only for firm matches. Rows give clone size only sometimes, using once, few, many, or a class for an expanded clone.

D,V,J,size,DNA,CDR3
NA,TRBV25-1,TRBJ2-1,NA,TGTGCCAGCAGTATGAATGAGCAGTTCTTC,CASSMNEQFF
TRBD1,TRBV12-3/TRBV12-4,TRBJ1-1,few,TGTGCCATCACGGACAGGCTGAGTTCGACTGAAGCTTTCTTT,CAITDRLSSTEAFF
TRBD1,TRBV2,TRBJ2-2,few,TGTGCCAGCGGGGGACAGGGGGCCGGGGAGCTGTTTTTT,CASGGQGAGELFF
NA,TRBV7-2,TRBJ1-5,few,TGTGCCGTCGGGGGAGGGCTTAATCAGCCCCAGCATTTT,CAVGGGLNQPQHF
TRBD1,TRBV11-2,TRBJ1-1,many,TGTGCCAGCAGCCGGCGGGGACAGGGGAATGATGAAGCTTTCTTT,CASSRRGQGNDEAFF
NA,TRBV12-3/TRBV12-4,TRBJ1-6,NA,TGTGCCAGCAGTTTCGGTTCAGCCTATTCACCCCTCCACTTT,CASSFGSAYSPLHF
TRBD1,TRBV5-1,TRBJ1-6,few,TGCGCCAGCAGCAAAGGACAGGGGGCCAATTCACCCCTCCACTTT,CASSKGQGANSPLHF
NA,TRBV10-3,TRBJ2-6,few,TGTGCCATCAGTTCCCAGAGGGGTGCTGGGGCCAACGTCCTGACTTTC,CAISSQRGAGANVLTF
NA,TRBV18,TRBJ2-7,NA,TGTGCCAGCTCACTTAACTTCAACTTTGGAGGCGAGCAGTACTTC,CASSLNFNFGGEQYF
NA,TRBV5-1,TRBJ2-1,many,TGCGCCAGCAGCACCGGACGTCAAAACAATGAGCAGTTCTTC,CASSTGRQNNEQFF
NA,TRBV7-8,TRBJ2-7,few,TGTGCCAGCAGCTTGTCGGACCCAAGCGACGGGCAGTACTTC,CASSLSDPSDGQYF
TRBD2,TRBV18,TRBJ2-2,few,TGTGCCAGCTCACTCCGGACGGCGGGAGCGTCGAACACCGGGGAGCTGTTTTTT,CASSLRTAGASNTGELFF
TRBD2,TRBV27,TRBJ2-7,NA,TGTGCCAGCAGCCTGGGGGGGAGGGCCAACGAGCAGTACTTC,CASSLGGRANEQYF
TRBD2,TRBV7-9,TRBJ2-6,few,TGTGCCAGCGGGGGGGGTCTCCGAGTCGGTGGGGCCAACGTCCTGACTTTC,CASGGGLRVGGANVLTF
NA,TRBV30,TRBJ2-2,NA,TGTGCCTGGAGGCGGGGACAGACTCTAACCGGGGAGCTGTTTTTT,CAWRRGQTLTGELFF
NA,TRBV12-3/TRBV12-4,TRBJ2-7,NA,TGTGCCAGCAGAAACCGACAATACGAGCAGTACTTC,CASRNRQYEQYF
NA,TRBV18,TRBJ2-7,few,TGTGCCAGCTCACCGGCTCCAAGCTCCTACGAGCAGTACTTC,CASSPAPSSYEQYF
NA,TRBV20-1,TRBJ2-1,few,TGCAGTCCCTACTGGGGGCGTCTGGACAATGAGCAGTTCTTC,CSPYWGRLDNEQFF
NA,TRBV3-1,TRBJ2-3,NA,TGTGCCAGCAGCCAAGATCGGGTCGGGGCAACAACGCAGTATTTT,CASSQDRVGATTQYF
NA,TRBV28,TRBJ1-5,NA,TGTGCCAGCAGTTTGGCGGGGAGGCAGCCCCAGCATTTT,CASSLAGRQPQHF
NA,TRBV30,TRBJ2-7,NA,TGTGCCTGGACCGGAGCCTACGAGCAGTACTTC,CAWTGAYEQYF
TRBD2,TRBV6-2/TRBV6-3,TRBJ2-1,NA,TGTGCCAGCAGTCCCTGGGGACTAGCGGGAGAGCAGTTCTTC,CASSPWGLAGEQFF
NA,TRBV2,TRBJ2-4,NA,TGTGCCAGCAGTGACGGACAGACCTTAGCCAAAAACATTCAGTACTTC,CASSDGQTLAKNIQYF
TRBD1,TRBV30,TRBJ1-4,many,TGTGCCTGGAGTGTAGGCGGACAGGGTAAAAAACTGTTTTTT,CAWSVGGQGKKLFF
TRBD1,TRBV18,TRBJ2-5,few,TGTGCCAGCTCAGACCGGGACAGGGGAGCGGAGACCCAGTACTTC,CASSDRDRGAETQYF
NA,TRBV7-2,TRBJ2-7,NA,TGTGCCAGCGCGCCGGGACGGGACTACGAGCAGTACTTC,CASAPGRDYEQYF
NA,TRBV27,TRBJ2-3,NA,TGTGCCAGCACGAGGACCAGGGTGAGCGATACGCAGTATTTT,CASTRTRVSDTQYF
TRBD2,TRBV5-1,TRBJ2-5,NA,TGCGCCAGCAGCTTCGAGGGGAGGGGAGAGACCCAGTACTTC,CASSFEGRGETQYF
NA,TRBV7-9,TRBJ2-5,NA,TGTGCCAGCAGCGTTAGAGGACAGAAAGAGACCCAGTACTTC,CASSVRGQKETQYF
NA,TRBV3-1,TRBJ2-7,few,TGTGCCAGCAGCCACACAGGGACCGGCTACGAGCAGTACTTC,CASSHTGTGYEQYF
NA,TRBV6-1,TRBJ2-1,few,TGTGCCAGCAACCAGGGGTTATATGTGTACAATGAGCAGTTCTTC,CASNQGLYVYNEQFF
NA,TRBV20-1,TRBJ2-6,NA,TGCAGTGCGCCCTTAAACGGGGCTGGGGCCAACGTCCTGACTTTC,CSAPLNGAGANVLTF
TRBD1,TRBV7-6,TRBJ1-2,NA,TGTGCCAGCAGCTCCGGACAGGCATCAGGGGGCTACACCTTC,CASSSGQASGGYTF
NA,TRBV18,TRBJ2-6,few,TGTGCCAGCTCACCACTTGGAGGGGGTAGCTCTGGGGCCAACGTCCTGACTTTC,CASSPLGGGSSGANVLTF
NA,TRBV5-1,TRBJ2-3,few,TGCGCCAGCAGCCCCACTACTAAAGGGACCACAGATACGCAGTATTTT,CASSPTTKGTTDTQYF
NA,TRBV12-3/TRBV12-4,TRBJ2-7,many,TGTGCCAGCAGGCTGGGGGGTCCGGCCTACGAGCAGTACTTC,CASRLGGPAYEQYF
NA,TRBV25-1,TRBJ2-4,few,TGTGCCAGCAGTGAAATGGGGGCCGTTAAAAACATTCAGTACTTC,CASSEMGAVKNIQYF
NA,TRBV24-1,TRBJ2-5,NA,TGTGCCACCAGTGATTTTGGGCGGGGAGAGACCCAGTACTTC,CATSDFGRGETQYF
NA,TRBV19,TRBJ1-6,few,TGTGCCAGTAGCCAACTTGGATTTGATTCACCCCTCCACTTT,CASSQLGFDSPLHF
NA,TRBV29-1,TRBJ1-3,few,TGCAGCGTTGAAGATCGCCAGGGTGGAAACACCATATATTTT,CSVEDRQGGNTIYF
NA,TRBV19,TRBJ2-5,NA,TGTGCCAGTCAGAAGGGACCCTCGGGTCAAACCCAGTACTTC,CASQKGPSGQTQYF
TRBD2,TRBV7-3,TRBJ2-2,few,TGTGCCAGCAGCCCCCGTACTAGCGGGGTTAACACCGGGGAGCTGTTTTTT,CASSPRTSGVNTGELFF
TRBD2,TRBV12-3/TRBV12-4,TRBJ2-7,few,TGTGCCAGCAGTCCCGGGACTAGCGGGTTACACGAGCAGTACTTC,CASSPGTSGLHEQYF
NA,TRBV5-1,TRBJ1-4,NA,TGCGCCAGCGCTGTCCAGGGGTCCGGAGGGGAAAAACTGTTTTTT,CASAVQGSGGEKLFF
TRBD2,TRBV7-2,TRBJ2-3,NA,TGTGCCAGCAGCCGCCAACTAGCGGGAAACACAGATACGCAGTATTTT,CASSRQLAGNTDTQYF
NA,TRBV9,TRBJ2-6,NA,TGTGCCAGCAGCGCGGGTTCTGGGGCCAACGTCCTGACTTTC,CASSAGSGANVLTF
TRBD2,TRBV5-4,TRBJ2-7,few,TGTGCCAGCAGTCTTCCTAGCGGGACATCCTACGAGCAGTACTTC,CASSLPSGTSYEQYF
NA,TRBV20-1,TRBJ2-7,few,TGCAGTGCTGGCAGGGGCACCTCATTTTACGAGCAGTACTTC,CSAGRGTSFYEQYF
NA,TRBV7-8,TRBJ2-2,NA,TGTGCCAGCAGACAGGGCCCGGACGCCGGGGAGCTGTTTTTT,CASRQGPDAGELFF
TRBD2,TRBV7-8,TRBJ2-5,NA,TGTGCCAGCACCCCCCTCCAAGGCCAGCGGGAGTCGGAGACCCAGTACTTC,CASTPLQGQRESETQYF
NA,TRBV23-1,TRBJ2-1,NA,TGCGCCAGCAGTCCTCGGCTAGAAGGAAGGGGCGATGAGCAGTTCTTC,CASSPRLEGRGDEQFF
NA,TRBV18,TRBJ2-4,few,TGTGCCAGCTCACCTCCGTTGATTGCCAAAAACATTCAGTACTTC,CASSPPLIAKNIQYF